These 8 T cell receptor beta chains were all obtained from the same sample, sequenced in a study of T-cell reconstitution after alpha-beta-depleted transplantation in children. This sample's TCRbeta library carried unique molecular identifier barcodes. TCRdb ran MiXCR on the PCR reads and lists one entry per CDR3 protein. This sample has about 110,000 distinct CDR3 sequences; 5.5% to 6.5% occur once, and the top ten carry less than 30%. The material sequenced was PBMCs, mostly from graft donor cells, taken 360 days after TCRalphabeta/CD19-depleted stem cell transplant. The receptors shown here come from a male patient under 10 years old who had a stem cell transplant for acute lymphoblastic leukemia, so the T cells may come from the graft donor.

V gene TRBV20-1 combines with J gene TRBJ1-2; D is possibly TRBD1 (5 bases). V was shortened by 1 base and J by 7 bases, with 13 bases between the two germline ends. The CDR3 is 13 amino acids. Germline V gives CDR1 DFQATT, CDR2 SNEGSKA (reference sequence). In DNA, the CDR3 is TGCAGTGCTAGAGGGTTAGGGGTCGGTGGCTACACCTTC. Encoded protein: CSARGLGVGGYTF.

This clonotype occurred many times. The chain uses TRBV10-3 and TRBJ2-7; 7 bases map to TRBD1. The CDR3 totals 13 residues. Losses at the gene ends were 3 bases for V and 4 bases for J; bases not matched to a gene: 3. In germline, CDR1 is ENHRY, CDR2 SYGVKD. CDR3 DNA: TGTGCCATCAGTGAAACGACAGGGTACGAGCAGTACTTC. Amino acid sequence: CAISETTGYEQYF.

This clonotype occurred many times. This chain connects TRBV5-6 to TRBJ1-1; 8 bases are a match to TRBD1. The CDR3 has 14 residues. Per germline, CDR1 SGHDT and CDR2 YYEEEE. V shed 4 bases and J 1 base; nucleotides not matched to a gene: 3. The CDR3 DNA sequence: TGTGCCAGCAGCCTCGGGACAGGGAACACTGAAGCTTTCTTT. Translated, it gives CASSLGTGNTEAFF.

This rearrangement joins TRBV19 to TRBJ2-1, with no clear D. Trimming left V 7 bases short and J 6 bases short, with 16 bases between. The CDR3 contains 14 residues. The V gene's germline CDR1 is LNHDA and CDR2 SQIVND (reference sequence). CDR3 in DNA: TGTGCCAGTACCGCGGAGCGTCGGGTCAATGAGCAGTTCTTC. Its translation is CASTAERRVNEQFF.

This clonotype was observed a handful of times. The V call is TRBV7-9, the J call TRBJ2-3; D not certain. The ends were cut back, 1 base at V and 0 bases at J, with 5 bases in the middle. Germline lookup yields CDR1 SEHNR and CDR2 FQNEAQ (reference sequence). This CDR3 contains 14 residues. CDR3 sequence: CASSLVRSTDTQYF. DNA for the CDR3: TGTGCCAGCAGCTTAGTAAGGAGCACAGATACGCAGTATTTT.

The chain carries TRBV20-1 and TRBJ2-3; 11 positions match TRBD1. The CDR3 contains 15 residues. From germline, CDR1 is DFQATT and CDR2 SNEGSKA (reference sequence). Trimming at V came to 4 bases and at J to 7 bases, leaving 10 bases not matched to a gene. CDR3 amino acids: CSAKGTGGGIYTQYF. Here the CDR3 DNA reads TGCAGTGCTAAGGGGACAGGGGGTGGTATATATACGCAGTATTTT.

This clonotype has ten or more counts. This chain connects TRBV9 to TRBJ2-3; TRBD1 might be the D (6 bases). Germline V gene sequence: CDR1 SGDLS, CDR2 YYNGEE. Trimming cost V 0 bases and J 6 bases, with 20 bases left between them. There are 17 residues in the CDR3. CDR3 coding DNA: TGTGCCAGCAGCGTAGAGTTGGGGGCCCCCGAGCGGGATACGCAGTATTTT. This gives the protein CASSVELGAPERDTQYF.

This clonotype was observed many times. The V gene is TRBV24-1, the J gene TRBJ2-1; D ambiguous. V shed 9 bases and J shed 6 bases, with 17 bases lying between them. This CDR3 has 14 residues. CDR1 and CDR2 from the germline V gene are KGHDR and SFDVKD. CDR3 nucleotides: TGTGCCACCTCCTTAGCCTATGACCGCAATGAGCAGTTCTTC. Amino acid sequence: CATSLAYDRNEQFF.